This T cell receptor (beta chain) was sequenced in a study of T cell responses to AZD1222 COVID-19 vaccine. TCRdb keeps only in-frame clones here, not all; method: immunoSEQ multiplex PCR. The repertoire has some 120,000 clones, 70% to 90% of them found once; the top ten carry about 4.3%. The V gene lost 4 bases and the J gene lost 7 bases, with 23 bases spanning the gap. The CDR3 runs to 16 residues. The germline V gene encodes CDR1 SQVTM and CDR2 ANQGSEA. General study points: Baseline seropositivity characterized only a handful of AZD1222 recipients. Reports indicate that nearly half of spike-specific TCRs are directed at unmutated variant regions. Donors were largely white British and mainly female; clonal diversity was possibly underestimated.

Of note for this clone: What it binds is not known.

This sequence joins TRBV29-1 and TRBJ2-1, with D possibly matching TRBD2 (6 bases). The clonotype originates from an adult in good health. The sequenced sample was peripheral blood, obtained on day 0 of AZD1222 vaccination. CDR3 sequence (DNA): TGCAGCGTTGGAGGTCGGGCGGGGACCATCTTAAATGAGCAGTTCTTC. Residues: CSVGGRAGTILNEQFF.